This T cell receptor beta chain emerged from a study of blood T cell repertoires in COVID-19. Study-wide background: Acute-phase and convalescent COVID-19 samples originated in the United States, Italy and Spain. Nucleic acid was either cDNA or gDNA, and it came from T cells, B-cell-depleted T cells, or PBMCs.

V lost 5 bases and J lost 5; bases outside the gene matches: 8. The CDR3 consists of 15 residues. The germline gives CDR1 LNHDA, CDR2 SQIVND (reference sequence). Source study methods: Reference gene primers were amplified, and this amplification served to estimate nucleated cell counts. Measured with immunoSEQ multiplex PCR; TCRdb has only the in-frame clones, and not every one. Clone size and V and J calls were adopted from that table, with D and trimming inferred from the DNA. Of approximately 100,000 clones in the sample, about 89% were seen once. This clone has only one observation. Sequencing was performed on peripheral blood. The V and J genes are TRBV19 and TRBJ1-1; 10 bases align to TRBD1. This clonotype was sampled from a human donor in a cohort sampled during active COVID-19. This CDR3 reads CASSPDRGRRTEAFF. The CDR3 DNA follows: TGTGCCAGTAGTCCCGACAGGGGGCGAAGGACTGAAGCTTTCTTT.